This is a list of T cell receptor beta chains from one sample in a study of CD8+ T cells in alopecia areata. Profiling relied on immunoSEQ multiplex PCR, and the TCRdb table lists in-frame clones only, not all of them. The top ten hold 15% of the sample, which has more than 110,000 clones, about 51% seen once. Sequencing used CD8+ T cells sorted from blood, obtained at week 4, from a patient treated with tofacitinib. These receptors all stem from a human donor with alopecia areata. The CDR3 runs from the conserved cysteine through the conserved F or W. The order of the fields is J gene, V gene, CDR3 protein.

TRBJ2-3	TRBV29-1	CSVSGQSVGSGTDTQYF
TRBJ2-7	TRBV13	CASSPRGVSGQAGEQYF
TRBJ2-5	TRBV29-1	CSVEDPTGPQETQYF
TRBJ2-1	TRBV25-1	CASSEYMGNEQFF
TRBJ2-7	TRBV27	CASSFGGSRSYEQYF
TRBJ2-3	TRBV6-1	CATRTGGADTQYF
TRBJ1-2	TRBV6-1	CASSEGLDRAYGYTF
TRBJ2-7	TRBV15	CATSRDNYEQYF
TRBJ2-5	TRBV5-4	CASSLGERETQYF
TRBJ2-7	TRBV2	CASTIEQYEQYF
TRBJ2-1	TRBV4-2	CASSQGGGYEQFF
TRBJ1-5	TRBV30	CAWSSGTGGNQPQHF
TRBJ1-4	TRBV27	CASRAIDFQKLFF
TRBJ2-7	TRBV28	CASSEQGASYEQYF
TRBJ2-5	TRBV5-1	CASSSRDLMRVETQYF
TRBJ1-5	TRBV27	CASSLSGIQPQHF
TRBJ1-4	TRBV13	CASSGDNEKLFF
TRBJ1-2	TRBV7-9	CASSLGDGTNYGYTF
TRBJ1-2	TRBV5-4	CASSQHRGGYTF
TRBJ2-7	TRBV29-1	CSVEKAGDYEQYF
TRBJ2-3	TRBV27	CASSLSGTGGGRGTDTQYF
TRBJ1-1	TRBV27	CASSLSTRASEAFF
TRBJ2-3	TRBV5-6	CASSLAPDTQYF
TRBJ1-1	TRBV13	CASRFRDTEAFF
TRBJ1-1	TRBV6-5	CASRPGNTEAFF
TRBJ2-1	TRBV7-6	CASSWTSGEVYEQFF
TRBJ1-2	TRBV29-1	CSVERDGNNYGYTF